These 29 T cell receptor beta chains came from one sample sequenced in a study of shared clonotypes between healthy human individuals. Method: immunoSEQ multiplex PCR; TCRdb's copy keeps in-frame clones and lacks some. The sample shows about 2.2 million clones, about 93% of them seen only once. Terminally differentiated effector memory CD45RA+ cells were left out of the naive CD8 fraction, which was CD45RO-negative and positively selected for CCR7. Sequencing used naive CD8+ T cells from PBMCs. Source of these receptors: a man younger than 35 in good health. Some clones in this sample may be carry-over from other donors' samples.

The chain carries TRBV6-7 and TRBJ2-1; no reliable D call. TRBV6-7 is known as an ORF, though its function is uncertain. The V end was cut by 5 bases, the J end by 0 bases, with 14 bases between. The length of the CDR3 is 16 residues. The CDR3 region is CASSATLGRSYNEQFF. For the CDR3, the DNA is TGTGCCAGCAGTGCCACCCTAGGGCGCTCCTACAATGAGCAGTTCTTC.

This sequence joins TRBV4-3 and TRBJ1-2; D uncertain. Germline V gene lookup returns CDR1 LGHNA and CDR2 YSLEER. The CDR3 is 17 amino acids. V was shortened by 3 bases and J by 0 bases, with 17 bases between the two germline ends. CDR3 sequence reads: CASSHRDPTPSNYGYTF. In nucleotides, the CDR3 is TGCGCCAGCAGCCACCGAGACCCGACACCCTCTAACTATGGCTACACCTTC.

The rearrangement joins TRBV5-5 to TRBJ2-3; weak D call: TRBD2 (6 bases). CDR1 is SGHKS, CDR2 YYEKEE, per germline (reference sequence). The CDR3 extends over 14 amino acids. V lost 6 bases to trimming and J lost 4 bases, with 15 bases between them. The CDR3 is CASNTQTRSDTQYF. CDR3 coding DNA: TGTGCCAGCAACACACAGACTAGATCAGATACGCAGTATTTT.

Note on this clone: Other DNA sequences in the sample encode the same CDR3. The V and J genes are TRBV4-1 and TRBJ2-3; possible D gene TRBD2, 6 bases. This CDR3 has 15 amino acids. CDR1 is MGHRA, CDR2 YSYEKL, per germline. V lost 0 bases and J lost 0, with 7 bases in between. The CDR3 nucleotides are TGCGCCAGCAGCCAAGACCGGGGGAGCACAGATACGCAGTATTTT. Amino acid sequence: CASSQDRGSTDTQYF.

The chain links TRBV4-2 to TRBJ2-1, with D possibly matching TRBD2 (5 bases). Looked up from germline, CDR1 is LGHNA and CDR2 is YNFKEQ. The CDR3 runs 13 residues. Deletions cut 0 bases from V and 10 bases from J, with 10 bases between. The DNA of the CDR3 is TGTGCCAGCAGCCAAGAGAGCGGCGGGGAGCAGTTCTTC. As protein: CASSQESGGEQFF.

The V call is TRBV10-3, the J call TRBJ1-2; no firm D call. Germline CDR1 ENHRY, CDR2 SYGVKD. V shed 7 bases and J shed 5 bases, with 14 bases lying between them. The CDR3 is 13 amino acids. The CDR3 coding sequence is TGTGCCATCACATTCGGGGATCGGTATGGCTACACCTTC. Amino acids: CAITFGDRYGYTF.

The chain joins TRBV4-1 to TRBJ2-7, with 9 bases matching TRBD2. The germline V gene encodes CDR1 MGHRA and CDR2 YSYEKL. This CDR3 is 16 amino acids long. Trimming removed 4 bases from V and 5 bases from J; junction bases left unmatched: 12. The chain's CDR3 is CASSPPGVAGEDEQYF. As DNA, the CDR3 is TGCGCCAGCAGCCCACCGGGGGTAGCGGGAGAGGACGAGCAGTACTTC.

CDR3 protein: CASSVGYTQETQYF. CDR3 bases: TGTGCCAGCAGCGTAGGGTACACGCAAGAGACCCAGTACTTC. The chain couples TRBV9 to TRBJ2-5; unclear D gene. The CDR3 has 14 amino acids. CDR1 is SGDLS, CDR2 YYNGEE, per germline. V was trimmed by 0 bases and J by 2 bases, leaving 8 bases between them.

Details on this clone: Additional DNA sequences in this sample encode the identical CDR3. The J gene is TRBJ1-2, the V gene TRBV29-1; D gene uncertain. Germline values: CDR1 SQVTM, CDR2 ANQGSEA. V lost 4 bases and J 3 bases, leaving 15 bases between the germline ends. The CDR3 consists of 14 residues. This CDR3 reads CSVVREKGDYGYTF. Written as DNA, the CDR3 is TGCAGCGTTGTTAGGGAAAAAGGCGACTATGGCTACACCTTC.

On this clone: This CDR3 is also generated by other DNA sequences in the sample. The V call is TRBV27, the J call TRBJ2-7; 9 nucleotides line up with TRBD1. This CDR3 region has 14 residues. Germline V gives CDR1 MNHEY, CDR2 SMNVEV (reference sequence). Trimming at V came to 5 bases and at J to 4 bases, leaving 6 bases not matched to a gene. The CDR3 sequence: CASSPGQGYYEQYF. In nucleotides, the CDR3 is TGTGCCAGCAGTCCGGGACAGGGTTATTACGAGCAGTACTTC.

The gene calls are TRBV7-9 and TRBJ2-7; D is possibly TRBD2 (5 bases). The CDR3 contains 16 residues. Trimming removed 5 bases from V and 6 bases from J, with 23 bases in between. Germline-derived CDR1 and CDR2 are SEHNR and FQNEAQ (reference sequence). The CDR3 DNA sequence: TGTGCCAGCAGCCAAAAAGACTACGTCCCCCCTCTCGAGCAGTACTTC. Protein product: CASSQKDYVPPLEQYF. The full variable domain, rest sourced from reference TRBV7-9 and TRBJ2-7, is DTGVSQNPRHKITKRGQNVTFRCDPISEHNRLYWYRQTLGQGPEFLTYFQNEAQLEKSRLLSDRFSAERPKGSFSTLEIQRTEQGDSAMYLCASSQKDYVPPLEQYFGPGTRLTVT.

Regarding this clone: A read error may produce the germline difference seen at one junction end. The rearrangement links TRBV20-1 to TRBJ2-5; TRBD2 might be the D (6 bases). The germline V gene has CDR1 DFQATT and CDR2 SNEGSKA (reference sequence). The length of the CDR3 is 11 residues. The CDR3 coding sequence is TGCAGACCGCGGGGAGTGGGTCCTGGGCACTTC. Protein sequence: CRPRGVGPGHF.

The chain employs TRBV27 and TRBJ2-7; the D gene is possibly TRBD2 (6 bases). Trimming removed 3 bases from V and 5 bases from J, with 20 bases in between. The germline gives CDR1 MNHEY, CDR2 SMNVEV (reference sequence). This CDR3 spans 16 amino acids. CDR3 in amino acids: CASSFVRREKRHEQYF. The DNA of the CDR3 is TGTGCCAGCAGTTTCGTTAGGAGGGAGAAAAGACACGAGCAGTACTTC.

The V and J genes are TRBV27 and TRBJ2-7; 7 bases are shared with TRBD1. The CDR3 spans 15 residues. The ends lost 2 bases at V and 4 bases at J; junction bases unmatched: 8. Per the germline V gene, CDR1 is MNHEY and CDR2 is SMNVEV (reference sequence). Written as DNA, the CDR3 is TGTGCCAGCAGTTTAGGCCGGACAGGTCTGTACGAGCAGTACTTC. It codes for CASSLGRTGLYEQYF.

The V and J genes are TRBV6-6 and TRBJ2-6; 7 bases agree with TRBD1. From germline, CDR1 is MNHNY and CDR2 SVGAGI (reference sequence). This CDR3 comprises 15 residues. Trimming removed 6 bases from V and 4 bases from J; junction bases left unmatched: 6. The DNA for the CDR3 is TGTGCCAGCAGAGGACAGGAGGAAGGGGCCAACGTCCTGACTTTC. This sequence encodes CASRGQEEGANVLTF.

The chain uses TRBV29-1 and TRBJ2-3, with 10 bases identical to TRBD2. Germline lookup yields CDR1 SQVTM and CDR2 ANQGSEA. The CDR3 is 14 residues long. J gave up 4 bases and V 7 bases, and 8 bases lay outside the gene matches. CDR3 bases: TGCAGCGGAATTAGCGGGAGGAGGGCAGATACGCAGTATTTT. Translation: CSGISGRRADTQYF.

This chain connects TRBV28 to TRBJ2-2, with TRBD1 identical over 9 bases. V lost 8 bases and J lost 8; bases outside the gene matches: 9. The CDR3 extends over 14 amino acids. Germline lookup yields CDR1 MDHEN and CDR2 SYDVKM. The CDR3 nucleotides are TGTGCCAGCGGCTCAACAGGGGGCGAAGGGGAGCTGTTTTTT. It yields the protein CASGSTGGEGELFF.

This chain connects TRBV30 to TRBJ1-1, with a possible D match to TRBD1 (6 bases). The CDR3 has 14 residues. V was clipped by 2 bases and J by 3 bases, with 13 bases between them. Germline V CDR1 and CDR2: GTSNPN, SVGIG (reference sequence). CDR3 DNA sequence: TGTGCCTGGAGTCGGGGGGGCATTCACACTGAAGCTTTCTTT. It is translated as CAWSRGGIHTEAFF.

The chain combines TRBV7-8 with TRBJ2-7, with D perhaps matching TRBD2 (7 bases). The CDR3 has 15 residues. The ends were cut back, 0 bases at V and 3 bases at J, with 12 bases in the middle. In germline, CDR1 is SGHVS, CDR2 FQNEAQ. CDR3 residues: CASSLAGASGYEQYF. Written as DNA, the CDR3 is TGTGCCAGCAGCTTAGCGGGGGCTAGCGGCTACGAGCAGTACTTC.

The chain has TRBV9 and TRBJ1-2; D not resolved. The CDR3 contains 13 residues. V shed 3 bases and J shed 8 bases, with 14 bases lying between them. CDR1 is SGDLS, CDR2 YYNGEE, per germline. CDR3 in amino acids: CASSDMVRSGYTF. CDR3 sequence (DNA): TGTGCCAGCAGCGATATGGTCCGGTCAGGCTACACCTTC.

The chain couples TRBV23-1 to TRBJ2-5; D is uncertain. TRBV23-1 belongs to the ORF category, with a function that is uncertain. The CDR3 length is 12 residues. V shed 3 bases and J shed 9 bases, with 11 bases lying between them. This CDR3 reads CASSHPGAPQYF. The CDR3 DNA is TGCGCCAGCAGTCATCCAGGTGCCCCCCAGTACTTC.

The chain has TRBV9 and TRBJ1-2; 8 positions match TRBD1. V lost 4 bases, J lost 8 bases, and 13 bases stayed unmatched. This CDR3 spans 15 amino acids. Germline-derived CDR1 and CDR2 are SGDLS and YYNGEE. The CDR3 protein is CASSPPTGVASGYTF. The CDR3 DNA sequence: TGTGCCAGCAGCCCCCCGACAGGGGTGGCTAGCGGCTACACCTTC.

This sequence joins TRBV29-1 and TRBJ2-7; D not certain. Germline assignment: CDR1 SQVTM and CDR2 ANQGSEA. The V end lost 4 bases, the J end lost 2 bases, and 9 bases lay between the germline ends. This CDR3 comprises 12 residues. As DNA, the CDR3 is TGCAGCGTTGTCCTGGGCGCCTACGAGCAGTACTTC. This sequence encodes CSVVLGAYEQYF.

The V call is TRBV28, the J call TRBJ1-5, with 7 bases matching TRBD1. V lost 5 bases, J lost 6 bases, and 7 bases stayed unmatched. CDR3 size: 14 residues. Germline CDR1 and CDR2: MDHEN and SYDVKM. CDR3 protein: CASSRRGGIQPQHF. CDR3 bases: TGTGCCAGCAGTCGGCGAGGGGGCATTCAGCCCCAGCATTTT.

A remark on this clone: Distinct nucleotide sequences in the sample also encode this CDR3. This rearrangement joins TRBV11-2 to TRBJ2-1; TRBD2 matches at 9 bases. Germline V gene sequence: CDR1 SGHAT, CDR2 FQNNGV. This CDR3 spans 14 amino acids. The V gene end was trimmed by 5 bases and the J gene end by 3 bases; junction bases not matched to a gene: 2. CDR3 coding DNA: TGTGCCAGCAGCCTTAGCGGGAGCTACAATGAGCAGTTCTTC. Translation: CASSLSGSYNEQFF.

The genes are TRBV9 and TRBJ2-1; 7 bases are a match to TRBD2. In germline, CDR1 is SGDLS, CDR2 YYNGEE. This CDR3 has 15 residues. J lost 7 bases, V lost 3 bases, and 10 bases had no gene match. CDR3 region: CASSAGGGPGNEQFF. CDR3 sequence (DNA): TGTGCCAGCAGCGCCGGGGGAGGGCCGGGAAATGAGCAGTTCTTC.

The rearrangement uses TRBV5-1 and TRBJ2-3, with a tentative D call TRBD2 (6 bases). Germline values: CDR1 SGHRS, CDR2 YFSETQ. CDR3 size: 14 residues. V was pared by 5 bases and J by 2 bases, with 12 bases between. The CDR3 loop is CASRSEGNTDTQYF. The CDR3 nucleotides read TGCGCCAGCAGGTCGGAGGGAAACACAGATACGCAGTATTTT.

The V gene is TRBV4-3, the J gene TRBJ2-2; D gene unclear. This CDR3 region has 18 residues. Germline lookup yields CDR1 LGHNA and CDR2 YSLEER. The germline V and J ends were trimmed by 1 base and 1 base, with 16 bases remaining between them. Here the CDR3 reads CASSQVFGSIKNTGELFF. Here the CDR3 DNA reads TGCGCCAGCAGCCAAGTTTTCGGGTCCATAAAGAACACCGGGGAGCTGTTTTTT.

This clone was recorded once. Other DNA sequences in the sample encode the same CDR3. V and J are TRBV28 and TRBJ2-7; D not certain. Per germline, CDR1 MDHEN and CDR2 SYDVKM. The CDR3 has 10 residues. V was shortened by 5 bases and J by 4 bases, with 3 bases between the two germline ends. CDR3 nucleotide sequence: TGTGCCAGCAGTGGGTACGAGCAGTACTTC. It yields the protein CASSGYEQYF.